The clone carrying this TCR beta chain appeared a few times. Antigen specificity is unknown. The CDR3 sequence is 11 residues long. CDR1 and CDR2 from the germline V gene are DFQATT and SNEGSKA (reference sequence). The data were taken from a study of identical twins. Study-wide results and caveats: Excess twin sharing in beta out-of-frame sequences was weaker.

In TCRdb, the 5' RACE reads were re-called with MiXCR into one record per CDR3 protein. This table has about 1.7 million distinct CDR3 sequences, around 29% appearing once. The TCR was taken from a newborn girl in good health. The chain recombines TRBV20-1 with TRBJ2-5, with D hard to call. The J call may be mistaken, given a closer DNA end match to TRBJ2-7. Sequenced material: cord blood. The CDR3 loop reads CSATDQYEQYF. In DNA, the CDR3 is TGCAGTGCTACTGACCAATACGAGCAGTACTTC.